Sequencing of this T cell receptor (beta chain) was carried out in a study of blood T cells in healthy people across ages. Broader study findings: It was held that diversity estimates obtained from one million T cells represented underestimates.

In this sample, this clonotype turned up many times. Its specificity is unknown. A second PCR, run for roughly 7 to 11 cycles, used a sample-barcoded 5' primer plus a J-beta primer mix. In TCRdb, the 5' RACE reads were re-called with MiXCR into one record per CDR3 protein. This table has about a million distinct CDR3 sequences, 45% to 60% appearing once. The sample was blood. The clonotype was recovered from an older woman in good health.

CDR3 loop: CASSRQGWGYTF. For the CDR3, the DNA is TGTGCCAGCAGCAGACAGGGTTGGGGCTACACCTTC. J is TRBJ1-2 and V is TRBV6-5; TRBD1 matches at 7 bases. This CDR3 region has 12 residues. The J segment lost 8 bases and the V segment lost 6 bases, leaving 6 bases of the junction unmatched. Germline V lookup: CDR1 MNHEY, CDR2 SVGAGI.